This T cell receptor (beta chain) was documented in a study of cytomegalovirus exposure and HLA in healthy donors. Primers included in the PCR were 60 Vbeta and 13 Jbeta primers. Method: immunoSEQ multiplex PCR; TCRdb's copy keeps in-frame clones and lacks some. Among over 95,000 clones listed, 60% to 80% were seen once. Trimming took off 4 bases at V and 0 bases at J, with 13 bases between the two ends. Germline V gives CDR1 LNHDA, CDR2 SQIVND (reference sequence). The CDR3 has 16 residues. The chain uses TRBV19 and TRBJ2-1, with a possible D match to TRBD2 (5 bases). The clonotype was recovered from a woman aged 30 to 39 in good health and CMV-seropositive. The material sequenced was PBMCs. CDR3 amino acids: CASSSEGLSSYNEQFF. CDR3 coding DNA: TGTGCCAGTAGTAGTGAAGGACTCAGCTCCTACAATGAGCAGTTCTTC.